The clone carrying this TCR beta chain was seen only a few times. What it recognizes is unknown. Deletions cut 3 bases from V and 4 bases from J, with 10 bases between. CDR3 length equals 13 residues. TCRdb passed the reads through MiXCR, listing each CDR3 protein once. This table holds some 680,000 distinct CDR3 sequences, roughly a third found once. This entry comes from a study of T cell repertoires in cytomegalovirus infection. Study details: Public TCR beta signatures provided an indication of both CMV infection and a matching HLA type.

Findings of the study overall: Frequencies of public TCR beta families were cumulated, and this identified carriers of CMV plus the relevant HLA. The ex vivo response showed dominance by HLA-C-restricted CMV-specific TCR beta clonotypes.

This sequence originates from a human donor in good health (CMV status not recorded). Some clones in this sample may be carry-over from other donors' samples. The chain carries TRBV12-3 or TRBV12-4 and TRBJ2-7, with D perhaps matching TRBD1 (5 bases). Sequenced input: PBMCs. CDR3 protein: CASSFSAGYEQYF. The DNA for the CDR3 is TGTGCCAGCAGTTTCTCGGCAGGGTACGAGCAGTACTTC.